This entry features one T cell receptor (beta chain) sequence. The data stem from a study of blood T cell repertoires in COVID-19. The CDR3 is made up of 12 amino acids. CDR1 SGHRS and CDR2 YFSETQ come from the germline V gene. V was trimmed by 2 bases and J by 10 bases, leaving 12 bases between them. The data were produced by immunoSEQ multiplex PCR, yet TCRdb's version contains in-frame clones alone and is incomplete. Of some 250,000 clones in the sample, roughly nine tenths were seen once. This chain connects TRBV5-1 to TRBJ1-1, with D tentatively TRBD1 (6 bases). Sample: PBMCs or T cells enriched from blood (not recorded which). The sequence was collected from a human donor in a cohort exposed to, infected with or recovered from COVID-19 (not recorded which). The donor label of this sample is uncertain. The CDR3 loop reads CASSFDRSVAFF. Here the CDR3 DNA reads TGCGCCAGCAGCTTCGACAGGTCGGTAGCTTTCTTT.